This T cell receptor beta chain was identified in a study of blood T cell repertoires in COVID-19. Study as a whole: Collection of acute and convalescent COVID-19 samples took place in the United States, Italy and Spain. Sample material is recorded as cDNA or gDNA derived from T cells, B-cell-depleted T cells, or PBMCs.

Those enrolled, adults aged roughly 18 to 89 years, came from fewer than 25 US areas. Two consecutive negative NP/OP PCR tests, clearance, or resolved symptoms defined Cohort 3 recovery. Profiling relied on immunoSEQ multiplex PCR, and the TCRdb table lists in-frame clones only, not all of them. Counted here are about 160,000 clones, 80% occurring once; the ten biggest clones make up about 3.4%. V gave up 4 bases and J gave up 4 bases; unmatched junction bases: 8. The CDR3 is 15 residues long. Germline V gene data show CDR1 as MNHEY and CDR2 as SVGAGI. The chain recombines TRBV6-5 with TRBJ1-1; 8 bases align to TRBD1. The receptor was isolated from a woman between 55 and 75 years old who had recovered from COVID-19. Specimen: PBMCs or T cells enriched from blood (not recorded which). The CDR3 bases are TGTGCCAGCAGTTCCAGAGGAACAGGGGGCACTGAAGCTTTCTTT. Translation gives CASSSRGTGGTEAFF.